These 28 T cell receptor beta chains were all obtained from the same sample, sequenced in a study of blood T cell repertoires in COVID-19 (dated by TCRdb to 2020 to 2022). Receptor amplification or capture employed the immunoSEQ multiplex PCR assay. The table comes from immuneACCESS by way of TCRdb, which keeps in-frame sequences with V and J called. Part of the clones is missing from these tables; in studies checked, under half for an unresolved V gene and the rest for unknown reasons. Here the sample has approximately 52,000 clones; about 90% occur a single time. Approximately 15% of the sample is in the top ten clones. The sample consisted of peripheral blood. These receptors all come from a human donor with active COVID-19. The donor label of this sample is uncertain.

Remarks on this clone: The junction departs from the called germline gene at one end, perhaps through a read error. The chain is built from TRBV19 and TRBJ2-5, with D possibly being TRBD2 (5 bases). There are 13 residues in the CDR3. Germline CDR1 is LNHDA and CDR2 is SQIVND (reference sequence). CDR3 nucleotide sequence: TGTGCCAGTAGTCCGAGGACTCAAGGGACCCAGTACTTC. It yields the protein CASSPRTQGTQYF.

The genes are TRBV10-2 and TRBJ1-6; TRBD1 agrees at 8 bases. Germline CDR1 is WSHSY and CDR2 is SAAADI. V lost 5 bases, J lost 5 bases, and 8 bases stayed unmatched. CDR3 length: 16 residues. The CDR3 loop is CASSLGQGHNNSPLHF. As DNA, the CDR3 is TGCGCCAGCAGTCTCGGACAGGGACATAATAATTCACCCCTCCACTTT.

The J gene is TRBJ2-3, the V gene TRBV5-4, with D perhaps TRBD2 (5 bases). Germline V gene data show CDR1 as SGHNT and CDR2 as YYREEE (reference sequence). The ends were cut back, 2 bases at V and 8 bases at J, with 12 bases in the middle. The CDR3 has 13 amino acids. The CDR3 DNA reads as TGTGCCAGCAGCTTCGCTGGTGAGGGTACGCAGTATTTT. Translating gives CASSFAGEGTQYF.

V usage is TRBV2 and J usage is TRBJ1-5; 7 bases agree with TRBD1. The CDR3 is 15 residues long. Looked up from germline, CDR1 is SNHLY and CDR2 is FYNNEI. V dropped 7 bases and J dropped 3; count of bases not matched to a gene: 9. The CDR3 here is CASNGAGGVNQPQHF. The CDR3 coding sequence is TGTGCCAGCAATGGGGCAGGGGGTGTCAATCAGCCCCAGCATTTT.

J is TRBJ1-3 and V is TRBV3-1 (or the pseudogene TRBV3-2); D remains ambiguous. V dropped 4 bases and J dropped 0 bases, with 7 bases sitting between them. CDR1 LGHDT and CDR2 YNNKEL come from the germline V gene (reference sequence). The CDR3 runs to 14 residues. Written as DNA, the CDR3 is TGTGCCAGCAGCCTCCGCGACTCTGGAAACACCATATATTTT. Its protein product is CASSLRDSGNTIYF.

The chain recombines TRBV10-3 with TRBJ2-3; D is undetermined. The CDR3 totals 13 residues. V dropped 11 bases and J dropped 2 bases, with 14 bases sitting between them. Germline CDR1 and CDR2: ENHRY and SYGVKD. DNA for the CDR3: TGTGCCCATTCGGTAAGCTACACAGATACGCAGTATTTT. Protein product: CAHSVSYTDTQYF.

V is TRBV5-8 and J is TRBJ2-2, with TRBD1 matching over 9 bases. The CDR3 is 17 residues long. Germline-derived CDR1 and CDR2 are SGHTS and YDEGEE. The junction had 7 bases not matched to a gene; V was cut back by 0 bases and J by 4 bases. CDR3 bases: TGTGCCAGCAGCTTGGGGACAGGGGCGTTGAGCACCGGGGAGCTGTTTTTT. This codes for CASSLGTGALSTGELFF.

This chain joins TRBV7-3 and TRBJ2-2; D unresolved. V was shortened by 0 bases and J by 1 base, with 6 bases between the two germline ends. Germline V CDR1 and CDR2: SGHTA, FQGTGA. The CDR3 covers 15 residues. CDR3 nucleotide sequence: TGTGCCAGCAGCTTAACCACATTGAACACCGGGGAGCTGTTTTTT. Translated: CASSLTTLNTGELFF.

CDR3 region: CASSPGRGDRGLYSNQPQHF. Here the CDR3 DNA reads TGTGCCAGCTCACCGGGAAGAGGGGACAGGGGACTATATAGCAATCAGCCCCAGCATTTT. This chain connects TRBV18 to TRBJ1-5; 10 bases align to TRBD1. Trimming removed 3 bases from V and 0 bases from J; junction bases left unmatched: 14. The CDR3 spans 20 residues. The germline V gene has CDR1 KGHSH and CDR2 LQKENI. Combining the CDR3 with reference TRBV18 and TRBJ1-5 gives the whole variable domain NAGVMQNPRHLVRRRGQEARLRCSPMKGHSHVYWYRQLPEEGLKFMVYLQKENIIDESGMPKERFSAEFPKEGPSILRIQQVVRGDSAAYFCASSPGRGDRGLYSNQPQHFGDGTRLSIL.

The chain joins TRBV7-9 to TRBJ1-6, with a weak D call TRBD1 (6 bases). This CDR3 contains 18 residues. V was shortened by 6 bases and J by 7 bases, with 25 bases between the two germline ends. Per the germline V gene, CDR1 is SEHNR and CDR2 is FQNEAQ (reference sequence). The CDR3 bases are TGTGCCAGCAGTCTAAGTGGGGGCAGGGATGCGAGAAATTCACCCCTCCACTTT. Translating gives CASSLSGGRDARNSPLHF.

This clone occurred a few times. The CDR3 coding sequence is TGTGCCAGCAGCTTAGCGTGGACAGGGGCCCATGGCTACACCTTC. This gives the protein CASSLAWTGAHGYTF. This sequence joins TRBV7-2 and TRBJ1-2, with 9 bases matching TRBD1. CDR3 size: 15 residues. V was clipped by 0 bases and J by 6 bases; unmatched bases: 5. The V gene's germline CDR1 is SGHTA and CDR2 FQGNSA. Supplemented by reference TRBV7-2 and TRBJ1-2, the full variable domain reads GAGVSQSPSNKVTEKGKDVELRCDPISGHTALYWYRQSLGQGLEFLIYFQGNSAPDKSGLPSDRFSAERTGGSVSTLTIQRTQQEDSAVYLCASSLAWTGAHGYTFGSGTRLTVV.

The CDR3 DNA reads TGTGCCAGTTATTTAAGGGGAGGCGGCACCGGGGAGCTGTTTTTT. As protein: CASYLRGGGTGELFF. The chain combines TRBV6-8 with TRBJ2-2; D may be TRBD2 (6 bases). The ends were cut back, 9 bases at V and 4 bases at J, with 18 bases in the middle. This CDR3 region has 15 residues. Germline-derived CDR1 and CDR2 are MNHGY and SAAAGT.

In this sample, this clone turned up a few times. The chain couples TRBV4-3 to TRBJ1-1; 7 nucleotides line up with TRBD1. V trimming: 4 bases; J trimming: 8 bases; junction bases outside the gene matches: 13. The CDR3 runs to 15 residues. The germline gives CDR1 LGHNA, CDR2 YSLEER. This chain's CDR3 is CASSRAQGVYGEAFF. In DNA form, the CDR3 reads TGCGCCAGCAGCCGCGCCCAGGGGGTTTATGGGGAAGCTTTCTTT.

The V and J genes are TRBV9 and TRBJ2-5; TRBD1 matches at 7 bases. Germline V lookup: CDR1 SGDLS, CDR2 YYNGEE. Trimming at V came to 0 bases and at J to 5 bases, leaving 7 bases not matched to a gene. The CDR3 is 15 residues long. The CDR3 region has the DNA TGTGCCAGCAGCGTAGGGGGGACAGTAAGGGAGACCCAGTACTTC. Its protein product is CASSVGGTVRETQYF.

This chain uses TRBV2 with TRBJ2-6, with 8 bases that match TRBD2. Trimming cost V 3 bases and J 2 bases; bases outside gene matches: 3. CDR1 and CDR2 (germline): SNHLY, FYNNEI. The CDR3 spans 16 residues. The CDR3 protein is CASSDFSGTGANVLTF. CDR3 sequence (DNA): TGTGCCAGCAGTGATTTTAGCGGGACTGGGGCCAACGTCCTGACTTTC. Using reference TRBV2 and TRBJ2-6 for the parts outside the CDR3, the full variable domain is EPEVTQTPSHQVTQMGQEVILRCVPISNHLYFYWYRQILGQKVEFLVSFYNNEISEKSEIFDDQFSVERPDGSNFTLKIRSTKLEDSAMYFCASSDFSGTGANVLTFGAGSRLTVL.

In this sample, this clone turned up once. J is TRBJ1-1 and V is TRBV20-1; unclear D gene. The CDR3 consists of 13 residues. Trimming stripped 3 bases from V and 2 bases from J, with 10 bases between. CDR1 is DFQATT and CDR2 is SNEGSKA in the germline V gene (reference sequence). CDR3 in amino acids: CSASRPGNTEAFF. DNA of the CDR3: TGCAGTGCTAGTCGTCCGGGAAACACTGAAGCTTTCTTT.

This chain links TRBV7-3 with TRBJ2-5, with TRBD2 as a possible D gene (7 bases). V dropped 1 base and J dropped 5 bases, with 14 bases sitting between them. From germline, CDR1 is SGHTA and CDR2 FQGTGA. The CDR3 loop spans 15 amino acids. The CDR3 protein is CASSLNAGARETQYF. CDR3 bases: TGTGCCAGCAGCTTAAATGCGGGGGCGAGGGAGACCCAGTACTTC.

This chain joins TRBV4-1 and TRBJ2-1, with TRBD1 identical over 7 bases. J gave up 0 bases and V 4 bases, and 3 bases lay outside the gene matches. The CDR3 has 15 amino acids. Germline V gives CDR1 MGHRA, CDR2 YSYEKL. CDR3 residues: CASSRDRGSYNEQFF. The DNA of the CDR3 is TGCGCCAGCAGCCGGGACAGAGGCTCCTACAATGAGCAGTTCTTC.

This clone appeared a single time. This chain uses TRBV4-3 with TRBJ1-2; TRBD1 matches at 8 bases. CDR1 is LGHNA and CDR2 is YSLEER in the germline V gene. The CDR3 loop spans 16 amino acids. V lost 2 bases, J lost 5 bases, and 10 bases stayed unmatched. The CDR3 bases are TGCGCCAGCAGCCAACATTCGGACAGGGTTTTGTATGGCTACACCTTC. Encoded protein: CASSQHSDRVLYGYTF.

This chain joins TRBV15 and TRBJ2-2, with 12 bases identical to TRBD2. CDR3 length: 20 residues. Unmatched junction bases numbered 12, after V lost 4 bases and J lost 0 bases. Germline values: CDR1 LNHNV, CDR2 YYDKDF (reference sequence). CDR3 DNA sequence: TGTGCCACCAGCACATGGGCTAGCGGGGGGGCTTACGCGAACACCGGGGAGCTGTTTTTT. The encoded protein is CATSTWASGGAYANTGELFF.

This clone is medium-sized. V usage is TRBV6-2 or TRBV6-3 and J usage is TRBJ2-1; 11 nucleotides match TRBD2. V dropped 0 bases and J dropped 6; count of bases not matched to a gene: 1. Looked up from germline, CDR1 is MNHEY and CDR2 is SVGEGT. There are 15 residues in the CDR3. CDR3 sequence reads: CASSYSSGGANEQFF. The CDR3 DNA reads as TGTGCCAGCAGTTACTCTAGCGGGGGGGCCAATGAGCAGTTCTTC.

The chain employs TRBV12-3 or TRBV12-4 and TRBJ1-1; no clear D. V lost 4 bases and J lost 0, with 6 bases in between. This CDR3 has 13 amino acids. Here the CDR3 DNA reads TGTGCCAGCAGTTCGGGGATGAACACTGAAGCTTTCTTT. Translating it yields CASSSGMNTEAFF.

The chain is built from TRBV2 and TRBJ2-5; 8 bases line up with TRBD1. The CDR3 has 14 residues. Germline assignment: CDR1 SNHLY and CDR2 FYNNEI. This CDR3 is CASTPDRVGETQYF. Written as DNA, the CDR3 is TGTGCATCTACCCCGGACAGGGTGGGTGAGACCCAGTACTTC.

The CDR3: CASSQGVRRVPSYEQYF. The CDR3 DNA reads TGCGCCAGCAGCCAAGGGGTTCGGAGGGTCCCAAGTTACGAGCAGTACTTC. The J gene is TRBJ2-7, the V gene TRBV4-1; weak D call: TRBD2 (6 bases). This CDR3 comprises 17 residues. V shed 1 base and J shed 4 bases, with 20 bases lying between them. Germline V gene data show CDR1 as MGHRA and CDR2 as YSYEKL.

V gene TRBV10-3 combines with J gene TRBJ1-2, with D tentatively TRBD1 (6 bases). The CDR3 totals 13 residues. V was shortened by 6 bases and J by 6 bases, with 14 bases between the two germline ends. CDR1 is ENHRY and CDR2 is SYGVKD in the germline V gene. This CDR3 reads CAIRNSNRDGYTF. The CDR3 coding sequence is TGTGCCATCAGAAACAGTAACAGGGATGGCTACACCTTC.

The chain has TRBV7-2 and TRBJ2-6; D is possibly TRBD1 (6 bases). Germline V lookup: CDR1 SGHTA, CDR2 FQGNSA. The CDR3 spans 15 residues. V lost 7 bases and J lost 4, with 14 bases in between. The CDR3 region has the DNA TGTGCCAGCAACACCCCAGGGGTCGGGGCCAACGTCCTGACTTTC. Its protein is CASNTPGVGANVLTF.

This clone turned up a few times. The CDR3 spells CASSSSGGYNEQFF. The CDR3 coding sequence is TGCGCCAGCAGCTCTAGCGGGGGGTACAATGAGCAGTTCTTC. This chain uses TRBV5-1 with TRBJ2-1, with TRBD2 identical over 11 bases. J was trimmed by 4 bases and V by 3 bases; bases with no gene match: 0. The CDR3 totals 14 residues. Germline V CDR1 and CDR2: SGHRS, YFSETQ.

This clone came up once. DNA for the CDR3: TGTGCCAGTAGTTACGGACAGGGGTTCTTCGAGACCCAGTACTTC. It yields the protein CASSYGQGFFETQYF. This rearrangement joins TRBV19 to TRBJ2-5; 9 bases are a match to TRBD1. V lost 5 bases and J lost 5; bases outside the gene matches: 9. The CDR3 consists of 15 residues. Germline V lookup: CDR1 LNHDA, CDR2 SQIVND (reference sequence).